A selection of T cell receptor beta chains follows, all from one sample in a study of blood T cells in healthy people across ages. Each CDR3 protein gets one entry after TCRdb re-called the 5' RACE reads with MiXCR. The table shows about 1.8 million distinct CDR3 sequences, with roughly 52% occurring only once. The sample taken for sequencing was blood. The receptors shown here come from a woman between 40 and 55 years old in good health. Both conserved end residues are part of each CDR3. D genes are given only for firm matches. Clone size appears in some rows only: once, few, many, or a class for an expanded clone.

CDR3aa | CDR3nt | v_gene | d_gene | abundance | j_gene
CASSPGGGETQFF | TGTGCCAGCTCACCCGGAGGGGGAGAGACCCAGTTCTTC | TRBV18 | - | - | TRBJ2-1
CATSRATSEVDNEQFF | TGTGCCACCAGCAGGGCGACTAGCGAAGTGGACAATGAGCAGTTCTTC | TRBV15 | TRBD2 | - | TRBJ2-1
CASSYLNRGGDTQYF | TGTGCCAGCAGCTATCTTAATAGAGGCGGAGATACGCAGTATTTT | TRBV7-2 | - | - | TRBJ2-3
CSARDVTEAENSPLHF | TGCAGTGCTAGAGACGTGACTGAGGCTGAAAATTCACCCCTCCACTTT | TRBV20-1 | - | - | TRBJ1-6
CASRRNGAYEQYF | TGTGCCAGCAGGAGGAACGGCGCCTACGAGCAGTACTTC | TRBV2 | - | - | TRBJ2-7
CASSGTGTGGTKNIQYF | TGCGCCAGCAGCGGAACCGGGACAGGGGGCACCAAAAACATTCAGTACTTC | TRBV5-1 | TRBD1 | - | TRBJ2-4
CASSLNHRAAEAFF | TGTGCCAGCAGCTTAAATCACAGGGCCGCTGAAGCTTTCTTT | TRBV7-3 | - | few | TRBJ1-1
CSEGTGIQETQYF | TGCAGCGAGGGCACAGGGATACAAGAGACCCAGTACTTC | TRBV20-1 | - | few | TRBJ2-5
CASSPSQGLTDTQYF | TGTGCCAGCAGCCCGTCGCAGGGACTCACAGATACGCAGTATTTT | TRBV7-2 | - | - | TRBJ2-3
CASRSTGENSPLHF | TGTGCCAGCAGGTCGACAGGGGAAAATTCACCCCTCCACTTT | TRBV2 | TRBD1 | - | TRBJ1-6
CSARDVAGLDEQYF | TGCAGTGCTAGAGATGTTGCAGGGTTAGACGAGCAGTACTTC | TRBV20-1 | - | - | TRBJ2-7
CASSLYLEYEQYF | TGTGCCAGCAGCTTGTATCTGGAATACGAGCAGTACTTC | TRBV5-8 | - | few | TRBJ2-7
CASSPRHEQFF | TGTGCCAGCAGCCCTCGGCATGAGCAGTTCTTC | TRBV7-9 | - | few | TRBJ2-1
CSGADYNEQFF | TGCAGTGGGGCAGATTACAATGAGCAGTTCTTC | TRBV20-1 | - | - | TRBJ2-1
CASSSTEAGTETQYF | TGTGCCAGCAGCTCCACGGAAGCGGGGACAGAGACCCAGTACTTC | TRBV6-5 | TRBD2 | - | TRBJ2-5
CASSQDSPKLDQRYEQYF | TGCGCCAGCAGCCAAGATTCCCCCAAACTAGATCAGCGCTACGAGCAGTACTTC | TRBV4-3 | - | few | TRBJ2-7
CSARDKTRSYEQYF | TGCAGTGCTAGAGATAAAACCAGATCCTACGAGCAGTACTTC | TRBV20-1 | - | - | TRBJ2-7
CASSFATGQEAQYF | TGTGCCAGCAGTTTTGCGACAGGGCAAGAGGCCCAGTACTTC | TRBV27 | TRBD1 | - | TRBJ2-5
CASSLGLMHEQYF | TGTGCCAGCAGTTTAGGGCTTATGCACGAGCAGTACTTC | TRBV12-3/TRBV12-4 | - | - | TRBJ2-7
CASGPRQEIYEQYF | TGTGCCAGCGGCCCCCGTCAGGAGATCTACGAGCAGTACTTC | TRBV7-9 | - | once | TRBJ2-7
CASSLDGSTYEQYF | TGTGCCAGCAGCTTAGACGGCAGCACCTACGAGCAGTACTTC | TRBV7-2 | - | few | TRBJ2-7
CASSSAGKKETQYF | TGTGCCAGCAGTTCCGCGGGGAAGAAAGAGACCCAGTACTTC | TRBV28 | - | - | TRBJ2-5
CTETRFTDTQYF | TGTACGGAGACTAGGTTCACAGATACGCAGTATTTT | TRBV9 | - | - | TRBJ2-3
CASSGARGSDYGYTF | TGTGCCAGCAGTGGGGCTCGGGGATCGGACTATGGCTACACCTTC | TRBV2 | - | - | TRBJ1-2
CASVRSWDTQHF | TGTGCCAGCGTTAGGAGTTGGGATACGCAGCATTTT | TRBV6-1 | - | - | TRBJ1-5
CASSESDRLNSPLHF | TGTGCCAGCAGTGAATCTGACAGGTTGAATTCACCCCTCCACTTT | TRBV25-1 | - | few | TRBJ1-6
CASSHRARNEKLFF | TGCGCCAGCAGCCACAGGGCCCGTAATGAAAAACTGTTTTTT | TRBV4-3 | - | once | TRBJ1-4
CSARGGGQKSMKKLFF | TGCAGTGCTAGAGGGGGAGGGCAGAAGAGTATGAAAAAACTGTTTTTT | TRBV20-1 | - | - | TRBJ1-4
CANSPGPGNTEAFF | TGTGCCAACAGTCCGGGACCCGGGAACACTGAAGCTTTCTTT | TRBV10-3 | - | - | TRBJ1-1
CASSTPPGLEQFF | TGTGCCAGCAGCACCCCCCCGGGGCTGGAGCAGTTCTTC | TRBV9 | - | - | TRBJ2-1
CASSQIGGIYNEQFF | TGCGCCAGCAGCCAAATAGGGGGCATATACAATGAGCAGTTCTTC | TRBV4-3 | TRBD1 | - | TRBJ2-1
CASSPGQGQQPQHF | TGTGCCAGCAGTCCTGGACAGGGCCAACAGCCCCAGCATTTT | TRBV28 | TRBD1 | - | TRBJ1-5
CATSRDLGTSLNEQFF | TGTGCCACCAGCAGAGATCTGGGGACTAGCTTAAATGAGCAGTTCTTC | TRBV15 | TRBD2 | - | TRBJ2-1
CASSLVTGVGNQPQHF | TGTGCCAGCAGCTTAGTTACAGGGGTGGGCAATCAGCCCCAGCATTTT | TRBV7-9 | TRBD1 | - | TRBJ1-5
CASSGGLAGAFYNEQFF | TGCGCCAGCAGCGGGGGACTAGCGGGGGCCTTTTACAATGAGCAGTTCTTC | TRBV5-1 | TRBD2 | - | TRBJ2-1
CASSDSGTNTQYF | TGTGCCAGCAGTGACTCCGGGACCAATACGCAGTATTTT | TRBV6-4 | - | many | TRBJ2-3
CSVEEVGGGNEQFF | TGCAGCGTTGAAGAGGTGGGGGGAGGCAATGAGCAGTTCTTC | TRBV29-1 | - | many | TRBJ2-1
CASSRGLNTQTQYF | TGTGCCAGCAGCCGGGGACTAAATACGCAGACCCAGTACTTC | TRBV6-6 | TRBD2 | - | TRBJ2-5
CASSSGQGAIYGYTF | TGTGCCAGCAGTTCGGGACAGGGGGCAATCTATGGCTACACCTTC | TRBV27 | TRBD1 | few | TRBJ1-2
CASSHPGRGASYEQYF | TGTGCCAGCAGCCACCCAGGAAGGGGGGCCTCCTACGAGCAGTACTTC | TRBV9 | - | - | TRBJ2-7
CASSLSQGLSNIQYF | TGTGCCAGCAGCTTAAGTCAGGGGCTGAGTAACATTCAGTACTTC | TRBV7-9 | - | - | TRBJ2-4
CASSQDYRTGYNEQFF | TGTGCCAGCAGCCAAGATTACCGGACAGGGTACAATGAGCAGTTCTTC | TRBV4-2 | TRBD1 | few | TRBJ2-1
CASSLNRVKYF | TGTGCCAGCAGTTTAAACAGGGTCAAGTATTTT | TRBV28 | - | once | TRBJ2-3
CSARRGGIASTDTQYF | TGCAGTGCTAGAAGGGGGGGGATTGCTAGCACAGATACGCAGTATTTT | TRBV20-1 | - | - | TRBJ2-3
CASSARDTDTQYF | TGTGCCAGCTCAGCTAGAGATACAGATACGCAGTATTTT | TRBV18 | - | - | TRBJ2-3
CASRDRDRVWGGYTF | TGTGCCAGCAGAGACCGGGACAGAGTGTGGGGTGGCTACACCTTC | TRBV6-5 | TRBD1 | few | TRBJ1-2
CASSQARLSSEQFF | TGCGCCAGCAGCCAAGCGCGGTTGTCTAGTGAGCAGTTCTTC | TRBV4-3 | - | - | TRBJ2-1
CASSSIREDNEQFF | TGTGCCAGCAGTTCAATCAGGGAAGACAATGAGCAGTTCTTC | TRBV28 | - | few | TRBJ2-1
CSAPPLAGPTDTQYF | TGCAGTGCCCCCCCTCTAGCAGGACCCACAGATACGCAGTATTTT | TRBV20-1 | - | - | TRBJ2-3
CASGWTSGGARDQETQYF | TGTGCCAGCGGCTGGACTAGCGGGGGGGCCCGTGACCAAGAGACCCAGTACTTC | TRBV6-1 | TRBD2 | - | TRBJ2-5
CASTLGQMNTGELFF | TGTGCCAGCACCTTAGGGCAGATGAACACCGGGGAGCTGTTTTTT | TRBV6-2/TRBV6-3 | - | once | TRBJ2-2
CASSAWGGTDTQYF | TGTGCCAGTTCGGCTTGGGGCGGAACAGATACGCAGTATTTT | TRBV6-1 | - | - | TRBJ2-3
CASSLLPGGDTNYGYTF | TGTGCCAGCAGCTTACTCCCAGGAGGGGACACGAACTATGGCTACACCTTC | TRBV7-3 | - | - | TRBJ1-2
CSVENQAATFQETQYF | TGCAGCGTTGAAAACCAAGCGGCCACCTTTCAAGAGACCCAGTACTTC | TRBV29-1 | - | - | TRBJ2-5
CSAPQGRGYNEQFF | TGCAGTGCTCCCCAGGGGAGAGGCTACAATGAGCAGTTCTTC | TRBV20-1 | - | - | TRBJ2-1